Listed below are T cell receptor beta chains from one sample, sequenced in a study of blood T cell repertoires in COVID-19. Data came from immunoSEQ multiplex PCR; TCRdb stores just in-frame clones and leaves some out. The sample contains 200,000 or so clones, more than 70% of which appear only once. The sample taken for sequencing was peripheral blood. These receptors were collected from a man aged 45 to 65 with COVID-19, enrolled during active disease. Each CDR3 is given with its conserved first and last residue. The D gene is left open where the match is weak. The listing skips clone size in some rows; elsewhere it reads once, few, many or a size class.

J,V,D,size,CDR3,DNA
TRBJ2-7,TRBV2,TRBD2,-,CASSRAGLGEQYF,TGTGCCAGCAGTAGAGCGGGACTGGGCGAGCAGTACTTC
TRBJ2-2,TRBV27,TRBD2,-,CASTHLGLAANTGELFF,TGTGCCAGCACGCACCTCGGGCTAGCGGCGAACACCGGGGAGCTGTTTTTT
TRBJ1-1,TRBV3-1/TRBV3-2,TRBD1,-,CASSHNTGVGDTEAFF,TGTGCCAGCAGCCATAATACAGGGGTAGGGGACACTGAAGCTTTCTTT
TRBJ2-7,TRBV7-9,-,-,CASSSTGKEQYF,TGTGCCAGCAGCTCAACAGGGAAAGAGCAGTACTTC
TRBJ2-1,TRBV11-2,TRBD2,few,CASSLAGTSGGANEQFF,TGTGCCAGCAGCTTAGCCGGAACTAGCGGGGGGGCCAATGAGCAGTTCTTC
TRBJ1-5,TRBV12-3/TRBV12-4,TRBD1,-,CASRTGGHQPQHF,TGTGCCAGCAGGACAGGGGGGCATCAGCCCCAGCATTTT
TRBJ2-1,TRBV7-8,TRBD2,-,CASSLPTSGVNEQFF,TGTGCCAGCAGCTTACCCACTAGCGGGGTCAATGAGCAGTTCTTC
TRBJ2-7,TRBV30,-,-,CAWRLQGINEQYF,TGTGCCTGGCGTTTGCAGGGTATCAACGAGCAGTACTTC
TRBJ2-7,TRBV18,-,-,CASSPGSSWAQYF,TGTGCCAGCTCACCCGGGAGTTCGTGGGCGCAGTACTTC
TRBJ1-2,TRBV27,-,-,CASTAGSGGYTF,TGTGCCAGCACCGCAGGGTCGGGTGGCTACACCTTC
TRBJ2-7,TRBV7-9,-,few,CASSSRAGGHHEQYF,TGTGCCAGCAGCTCAAGGGCAGGGGGGCACCACGAGCAGTACTTC
TRBJ2-5,TRBV15,TRBD1,once,CATSRSAGGEETQYF,TGTGCCACCAGCAGATCGGCAGGGGGCGAAGAGACCCAGTACTTC
TRBJ2-3,TRBV3-1/TRBV3-2,-,-,CASSQGGDTDTQYF,TGTGCCAGCAGCCAAGGTGGAGACACAGATACGCAGTATTTT
TRBJ2-2,TRBV18,TRBD2,-,CASSPQGSGGPNTGELFF,TGTGCCAGCTCACCACAAGGTAGCGGGGGCCCGAACACCGGGGAGCTGTTTTTT
TRBJ1-1,TRBV7-9,-,-,CASSLQGLNTEAFF,TGTGCCAGCAGCTTACAGGGATTGAACACTGAAGCTTTCTTT
TRBJ2-3,TRBV6-5,-,-,CASSYRGGDTDTQYF,TGTGCCAGCAGTTACAGGGGCGGGGACACAGATACGCAGTATTTT
TRBJ2-7,TRBV18,-,once,CASSPPTGYEQYF,TGTGCCAGCTCACCACCGACAGGCTACGAGCAGTACTTC
TRBJ2-7,TRBV5-1,TRBD2,-,CASSPTGLAGAQTYEQYF,TGCGCCAGCAGCCCGACGGGACTAGCGGGGGCACAAACCTACGAGCAGTACTTC